These 8 T cell receptor beta chains share one sample of origin, sequenced in a study of T cell repertoires in cytomegalovirus infection. TCRdb processed the reads anew with MiXCR; each CDR3 protein has one entry. The sample has some 440,000 distinct CDR3 sequences, 31% seen once. Input material: PBMCs. The origin of the receptors is a human donor in good health (CMV status not recorded). Some clones in this sample may be carry-over from other donors' samples.

This clonotype was seen at least ten times. The chain recombines TRBV7-2 with TRBJ2-3, with 7 positions matching TRBD1. Germline V lookup: CDR1 SGHTA, CDR2 FQGNSA. The CDR3 has 16 amino acids. The trim removed 5 bases at V and 7 bases at J, leaving 15 bases unmatched. This CDR3 is CASSEGANLPAHTQYF. The CDR3 DNA follows: TGTGCCAGCAGCGAGGGGGCTAATCTACCCGCCCATACGCAGTATTTT. The whole variable domain, filled in from reference TRBV7-2 and TRBJ2-3, reads GAGVSQSPSNKVTEKGKDVELRCDPISGHTALYWYRQSLGQGLEFLIYFQGNSAPDKSGLPSDRFSAERTGGSVSTLTIQRTQQEDSAVYLCASSEGANLPAHTQYFGPGTRLTVL.

This clonotype has only a few counts. The junction differs from germline at one of its ends, possibly a read error. The genes are TRBV11-3 and TRBJ1-1; the D is unclear. The CDR3 has 13 residues. Germline V lookup: CDR1 SGHNT, CDR2 YENEEA. This CDR3 reads CASSLEFGTEAFF. In DNA form, the CDR3 reads TGTGCCAGCAGCCTAGAGTTTGGCACTGAAGCTTTCTTT.

The sample holds a few counts of this clonotype. The V gene is TRBV6-2 or TRBV6-3, the J gene TRBJ2-1; TRBD1 matches 7 bases. Germline V gene data show CDR1 as MNHEY and CDR2 as SVGEGT. V lost 6 bases and J lost 8; bases outside the gene matches: 13. The CDR3 sequence is 15 residues long. The CDR3 bases are TGTGCCAGCAGAAAACCCGACAGGGCTGGAGATGAGCAGTTCTTC. This translates into CASRKPDRAGDEQFF.

This clonotype has more than one count but fewer than ten. The rearrangement joins TRBV12-3 or TRBV12-4 to TRBJ2-1; a possible D gene is TRBD2 (6 bases). The CDR3 runs 15 residues. V lost 4 bases and J 3 bases, leaving 13 bases between the germline ends. The CDR3 spells CASSSNRLVYNEQFF. Here the CDR3 DNA reads TGTGCCAGCAGTTCCAACCGACTAGTCTACAATGAGCAGTTCTTC.

V and J are TRBV6-2 or TRBV6-3 and TRBJ2-1; TRBD2 agrees at 11 bases. Trimming removed 2 bases from V and 10 bases from J; junction bases left unmatched: 10. The CDR3 contains 16 residues. The germline CDR1 and CDR2 sequences are MNHEY and SVGEGT. As DNA, the CDR3 is TGTGCCAGCAGTTACGCTCTAGCGGGGGGACGCAAGGAGCAGTTCTTC. Protein product: CASSYALAGGRKEQFF.

Only a few counts were recorded for this clonotype. The chain is built from TRBV20-1 and TRBJ2-1; D is perhaps TRBD1 or TRBD2 (6 bases each). Germline values: CDR1 DFQATT, CDR2 SNEGSKA (reference sequence). This CDR3 spans 13 amino acids. Trimming stripped 6 bases from V and 3 bases from J, with 12 bases between. CDR3 amino acids: CSAVKGGYNEQFF. CDR3 nucleotides: TGCAGTGCCGTCAAGGGGGGCTACAATGAGCAGTTCTTC.

This clonotype was detected ten times or more. CDR3 nucleotides: TGTGCCAGCAGCGAAGGTGGGGGCGTGAGGGCCAAAAACATTCAGTACTTC. It yields the protein CASSEGGGVRAKNIQYF. The chain uses TRBV11-2 and TRBJ2-4; tentatively, D is TRBD1 (6 bases). Trimming removed 5 bases from V and 1 base from J, with 18 bases in between. The CDR3 has 17 residues. The germline V gene has CDR1 SGHAT and CDR2 FQNNGV.

This chain connects TRBV12-3 or TRBV12-4 to TRBJ2-5, with 13 bases that match TRBD2. The CDR3 has 16 amino acids. V trimming: 4 bases; J trimming: 2 bases; junction bases outside the gene matches: 4. The CDR3 DNA sequence: TGTGCCAGCAGTTCAAGGACTAGCGGGGGACAAGAGACCCAGTACTTC. This sequence encodes CASSSRTSGGQETQYF.